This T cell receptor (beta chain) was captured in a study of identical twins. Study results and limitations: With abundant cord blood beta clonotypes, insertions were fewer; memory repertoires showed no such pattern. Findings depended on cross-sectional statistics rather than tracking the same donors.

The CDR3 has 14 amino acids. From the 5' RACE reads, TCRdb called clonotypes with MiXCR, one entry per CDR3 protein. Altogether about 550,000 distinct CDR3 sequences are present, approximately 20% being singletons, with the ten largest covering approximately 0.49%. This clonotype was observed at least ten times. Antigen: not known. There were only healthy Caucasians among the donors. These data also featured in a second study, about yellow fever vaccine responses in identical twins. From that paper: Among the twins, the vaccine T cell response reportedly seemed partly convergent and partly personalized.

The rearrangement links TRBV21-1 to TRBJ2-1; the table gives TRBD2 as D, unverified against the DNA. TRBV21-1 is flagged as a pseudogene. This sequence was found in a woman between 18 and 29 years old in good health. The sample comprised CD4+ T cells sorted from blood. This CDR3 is CASSTRLAYNEQFF. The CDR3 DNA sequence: TGTGCCAGCAGCACACGACTAGCCTACAATGAGCAGTTCTTC.